This T cell receptor beta chain was profiled in a study of cytotoxic CD8 clonotypes in ibrutinib-treated CLL. Study-level information: There were, on average, 255,043 productive templates and 90,000 to 95,000 productive rearrangements per sample. Study-level results: With treatment, public clonotypes, which were uncommon, either contracted or remained stable. Baseline values of clonality outstripped age-matched healthy donors and followed circulating CD8+ T-cell counts.

The length of the CDR3 is 11 residues. Germline CDR1 and CDR2: MDHEN and SYDVKM. Trimming removed 6 bases at V and 0 bases at J, with 2 bases between. This clone was found a few times. Its cognate antigen is unknown. This CDR3 is also generated by other DNA sequences in the sample. Researchers set a sequencing depth target of 1 in 200,000 to 1 in 1 million T cells. TCRdb's table, derived via immunoSEQ multiplex PCR, lists solely in-frame clones and lacks some. The table includes 150,000 to 200,000 clones, approximately 80% detected once. The genes are TRBV28 and TRBJ1-1; D is unresolved. This receptor was obtained from a human donor with chronic lymphocytic leukemia. The sample consisted of PBMCs, taken after 12 months of ibrutinib treatment. In DNA form, the CDR3 reads TGTGCCAGCAGCATGAACACTGAAGCTTTCTTT. Its protein is CASSMNTEAFF.